This T cell receptor beta chain originates from a study of CD4 T cells in relation to SARS-CoV-2 and coronaviruses. Of note for this clone: What it binds is not known.

The CDR3 sequence is 15 residues long. V trimming: 2 bases; J trimming: 2 bases; junction bases outside the gene matches: 7. Germline-derived CDR1 and CDR2 are SGHRS and YFSETQ. CD4+ T cells from unexposed donors were obtained before the COVID-19 pandemic (2011-2018). After about 10 days of culture, CD4+ T cells were isolated. Each well had about 2.1 million PBMCs in 5% human AB serum with IL-2. Profiled with immunoSEQ multiplex PCR; TCRdb holds only in-frame clones, not every one. Of tens of thousands of clones listed, around 67% are singletons. The receptor was derived from a human donor in good health. This chain links TRBV5-1 with TRBJ2-7; 7 bases map to TRBD2. Sequenced input: CD4+ T cells from PBMCs, cultured in vitro. The CDR3 DNA reads TGCGCCAGCAGCTTATCTGGGAGGGGTACCTACGAGCAGTACTTC. Residues: CASSLSGRGTYEQYF.